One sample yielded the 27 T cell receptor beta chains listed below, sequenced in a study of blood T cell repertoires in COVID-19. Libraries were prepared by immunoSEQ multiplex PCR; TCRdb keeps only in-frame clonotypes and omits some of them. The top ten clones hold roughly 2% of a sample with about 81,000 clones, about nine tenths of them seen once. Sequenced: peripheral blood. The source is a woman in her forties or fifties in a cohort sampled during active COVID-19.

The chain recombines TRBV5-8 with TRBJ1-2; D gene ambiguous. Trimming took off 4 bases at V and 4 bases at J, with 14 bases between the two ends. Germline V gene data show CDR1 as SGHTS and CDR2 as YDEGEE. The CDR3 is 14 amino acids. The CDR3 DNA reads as TGTGCCAGCAGCCTCCGGGGAGGGAGCTATGGCTACACCTTC. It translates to CASSLRGGSYGYTF. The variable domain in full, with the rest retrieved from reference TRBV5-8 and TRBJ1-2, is EAGVTQSPTHLIKTRGQQATLRCSPISGHTSVYWYQQALGLGLQFLLWYDEGEERNRGNFPPRFSGRQFPNYSSELNVNALELEDSALYLCASSLRGGSYGYTFGSGTRLTVV.

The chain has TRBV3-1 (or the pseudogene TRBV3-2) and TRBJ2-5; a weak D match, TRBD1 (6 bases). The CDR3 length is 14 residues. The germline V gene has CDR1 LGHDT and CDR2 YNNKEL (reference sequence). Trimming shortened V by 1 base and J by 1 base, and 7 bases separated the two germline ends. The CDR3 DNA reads TGTGCCAGCAGCCAAGGGACAGTCCAAGAGACCCAGTACTTC. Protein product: CASSQGTVQETQYF.

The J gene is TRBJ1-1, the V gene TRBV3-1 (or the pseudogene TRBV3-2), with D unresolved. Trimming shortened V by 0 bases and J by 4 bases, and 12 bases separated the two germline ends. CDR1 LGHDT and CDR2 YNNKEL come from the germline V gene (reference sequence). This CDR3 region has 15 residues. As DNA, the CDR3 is TGTGCCAGCAGCCAAGAATGGAGGGCAGGCACTGAAGCTTTCTTT. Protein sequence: CASSQEWRAGTEAFF.

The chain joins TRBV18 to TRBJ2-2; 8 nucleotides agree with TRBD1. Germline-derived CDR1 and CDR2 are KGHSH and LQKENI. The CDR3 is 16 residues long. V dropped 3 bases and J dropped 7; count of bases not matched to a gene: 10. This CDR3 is CASSPTKDRAVGELFF. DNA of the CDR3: TGTGCCAGCTCACCCACAAAGGACAGGGCGGTCGGGGAGCTGTTTTTT.

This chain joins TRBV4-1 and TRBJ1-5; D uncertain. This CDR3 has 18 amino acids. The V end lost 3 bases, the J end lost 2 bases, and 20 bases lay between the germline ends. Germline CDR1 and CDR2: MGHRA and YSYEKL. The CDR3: CASSHGRARGERNQPQHF. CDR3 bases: TGCGCCAGCAGCCACGGGAGGGCCCGCGGGGAACGCAATCAGCCCCAGCATTTT.

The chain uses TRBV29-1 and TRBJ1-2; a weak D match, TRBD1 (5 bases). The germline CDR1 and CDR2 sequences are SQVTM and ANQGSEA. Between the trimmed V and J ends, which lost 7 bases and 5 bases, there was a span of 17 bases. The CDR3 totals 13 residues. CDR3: CSGSDTPPYGYTF. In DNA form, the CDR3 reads TGCAGCGGATCGGACACCCCGCCGTATGGCTACACCTTC.

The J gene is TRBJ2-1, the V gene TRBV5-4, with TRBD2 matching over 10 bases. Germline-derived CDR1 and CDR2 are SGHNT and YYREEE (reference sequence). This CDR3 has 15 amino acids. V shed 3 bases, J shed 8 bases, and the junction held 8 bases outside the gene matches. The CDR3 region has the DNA TGTGCCAGCAGCTCCGCGCTAGCGGGAGCCTATGAGCAGTTCTTC. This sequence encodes CASSSALAGAYEQFF.

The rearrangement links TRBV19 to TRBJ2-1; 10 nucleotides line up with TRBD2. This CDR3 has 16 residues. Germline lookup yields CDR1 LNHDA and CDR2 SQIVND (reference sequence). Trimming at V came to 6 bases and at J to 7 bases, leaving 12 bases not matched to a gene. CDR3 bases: TGTGCCAGTAGGGACGCTTTAGCGGGAGGTCCGAATGAGCAGTTCTTC. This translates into CASRDALAGGPNEQFF.

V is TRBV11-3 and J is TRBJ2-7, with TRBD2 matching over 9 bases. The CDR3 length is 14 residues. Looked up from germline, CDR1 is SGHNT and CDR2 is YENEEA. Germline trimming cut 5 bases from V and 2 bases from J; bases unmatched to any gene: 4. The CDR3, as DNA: TGTGCCAGCAGCCCATCTAGCGGGGCCTACGAGCAGTACTTC. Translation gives CASSPSSGAYEQYF.

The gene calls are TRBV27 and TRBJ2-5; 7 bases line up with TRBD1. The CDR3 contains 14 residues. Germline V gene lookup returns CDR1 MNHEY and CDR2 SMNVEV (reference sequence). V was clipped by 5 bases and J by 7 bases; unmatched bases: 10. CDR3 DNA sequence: TGTGCCAGCAGTATTGGGACAGAGCCGGCGACCCAGTACTTC. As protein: CASSIGTEPATQYF.

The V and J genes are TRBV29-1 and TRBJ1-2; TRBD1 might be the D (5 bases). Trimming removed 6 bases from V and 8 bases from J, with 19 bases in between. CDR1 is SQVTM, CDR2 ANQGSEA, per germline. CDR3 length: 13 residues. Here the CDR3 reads CSVTAVEGHGYTF. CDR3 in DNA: TGCAGCGTGACGGCCGTGGAGGGGCACGGCTACACCTTC.

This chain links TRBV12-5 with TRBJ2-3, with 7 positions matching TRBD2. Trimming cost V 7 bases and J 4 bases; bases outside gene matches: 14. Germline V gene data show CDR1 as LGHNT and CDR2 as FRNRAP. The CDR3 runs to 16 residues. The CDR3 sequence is CASVPLGSGAADTQYF. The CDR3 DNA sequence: TGTGCTAGTGTTCCCTTGGGGAGCGGGGCCGCAGATACGCAGTATTTT.

The CDR3 spells CAWSVLGDTEAFF. The CDR3 bases are TGTGCCTGGAGTGTACTAGGAGACACTGAAGCTTTCTTT. The chain links TRBV30 to TRBJ1-1, with D unclear. CDR3 length: 13 amino acids. CDR1 GTSNPN and CDR2 SVGIG come from the germline V gene (reference sequence). V lost 0 bases and J lost 3, with 8 bases in between.

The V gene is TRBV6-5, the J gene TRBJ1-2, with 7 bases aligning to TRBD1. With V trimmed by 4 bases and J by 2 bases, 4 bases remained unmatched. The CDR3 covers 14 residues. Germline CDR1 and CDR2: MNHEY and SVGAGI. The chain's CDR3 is CASSSTGRNYGYTF. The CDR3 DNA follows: TGTGCCAGCAGTTCGACAGGGCGGAACTATGGCTACACCTTC.

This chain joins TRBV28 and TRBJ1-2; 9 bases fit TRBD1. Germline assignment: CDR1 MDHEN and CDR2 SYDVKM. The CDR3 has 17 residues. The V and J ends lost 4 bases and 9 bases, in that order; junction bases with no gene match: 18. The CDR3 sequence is CASSSLSETGGDNRYTF. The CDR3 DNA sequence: TGTGCCAGCAGTTCCCTCTCCGAGACAGGGGGGGACAATCGCTACACCTTC.

As DNA, the CDR3 is TGTGCCATCCAGCGGGAGACCCAGTACTTC. This translates into CAIQRETQYF. The chain is built from TRBV28 and TRBJ2-5; a possible D gene is TRBD2 (5 bases). Trimming stripped 10 bases from V and 5 bases from J, with 8 bases between. This CDR3 spans 10 amino acids. Germline CDR1 reads MDHEN; CDR2 reads SYDVKM.

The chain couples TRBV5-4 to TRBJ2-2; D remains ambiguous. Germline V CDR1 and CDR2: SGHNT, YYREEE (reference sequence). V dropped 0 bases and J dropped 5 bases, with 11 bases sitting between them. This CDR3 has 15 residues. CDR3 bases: TGTGCCAGCAGCTTGGGGGCCGGATTGACCGGGGAGCTGTTTTTT. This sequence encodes CASSLGAGLTGELFF.

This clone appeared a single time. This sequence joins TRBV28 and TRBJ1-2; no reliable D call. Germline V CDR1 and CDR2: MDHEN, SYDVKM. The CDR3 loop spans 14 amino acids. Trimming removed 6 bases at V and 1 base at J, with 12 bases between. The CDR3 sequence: CASRPGGSNYGYTF. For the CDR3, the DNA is TGTGCCAGCAGGCCGGGTGGGAGTAACTATGGCTACACCTTC.

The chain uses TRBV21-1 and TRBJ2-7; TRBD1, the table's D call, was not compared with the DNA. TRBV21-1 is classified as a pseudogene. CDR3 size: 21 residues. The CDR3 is CASSPRPDRGTPPGREAEQYF. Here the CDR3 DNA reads TGTGCCAGTTCTCCCAGACCCGACAGGGGCACACCGCCGGGGAGAGAGGCCGAGCAGTACTTC.

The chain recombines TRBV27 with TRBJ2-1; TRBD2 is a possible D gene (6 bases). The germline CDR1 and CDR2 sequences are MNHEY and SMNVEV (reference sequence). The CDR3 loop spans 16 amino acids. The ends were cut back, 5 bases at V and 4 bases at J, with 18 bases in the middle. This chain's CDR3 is CASSPGSRAGYNEQFF. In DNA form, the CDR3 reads TGTGCCAGCAGTCCCGGGAGTCGAGCGGGTTACAATGAGCAGTTCTTC.

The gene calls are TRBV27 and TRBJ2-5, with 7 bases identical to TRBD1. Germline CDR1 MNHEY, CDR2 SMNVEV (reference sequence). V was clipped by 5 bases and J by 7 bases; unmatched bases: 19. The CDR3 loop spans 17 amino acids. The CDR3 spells CASSLWGSRGPTGTQYF. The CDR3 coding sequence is TGTGCCAGCAGTCTATGGGGGTCGAGGGGGCCGACTGGGACCCAGTACTTC.

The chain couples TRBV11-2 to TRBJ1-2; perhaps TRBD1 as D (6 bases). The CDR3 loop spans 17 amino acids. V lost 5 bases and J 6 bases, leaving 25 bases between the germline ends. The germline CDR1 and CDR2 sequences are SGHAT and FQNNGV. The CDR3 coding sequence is TGTGCCAGCAGCCCGCTACAGGGAAAGAACGTTGGGGATGGCTACACCTTC. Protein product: CASSPLQGKNVGDGYTF.

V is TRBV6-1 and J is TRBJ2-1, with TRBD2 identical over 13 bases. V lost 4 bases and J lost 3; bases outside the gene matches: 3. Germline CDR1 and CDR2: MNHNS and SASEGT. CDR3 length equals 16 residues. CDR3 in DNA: TGTGCCAGCAGTGTGGGACTAGCGGGACACTACAATGAGCAGTTCTTC. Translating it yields CASSVGLAGHYNEQFF.

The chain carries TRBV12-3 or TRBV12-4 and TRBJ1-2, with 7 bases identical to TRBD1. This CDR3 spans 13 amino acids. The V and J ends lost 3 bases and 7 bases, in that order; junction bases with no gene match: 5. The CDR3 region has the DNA TGTGCCAGCAGTTTGGGACAGAGGATTGGCTACACCTTC. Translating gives CASSLGQRIGYTF.

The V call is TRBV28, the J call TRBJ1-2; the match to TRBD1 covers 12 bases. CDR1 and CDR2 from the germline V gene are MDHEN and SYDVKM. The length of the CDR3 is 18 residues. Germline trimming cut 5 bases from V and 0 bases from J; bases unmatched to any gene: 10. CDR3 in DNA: TGTGCCAGCAGTCCCGGGACAGGGGGCATCAGAGCTAACTATGGCTACACCTTC. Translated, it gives CASSPGTGGIRANYGYTF.

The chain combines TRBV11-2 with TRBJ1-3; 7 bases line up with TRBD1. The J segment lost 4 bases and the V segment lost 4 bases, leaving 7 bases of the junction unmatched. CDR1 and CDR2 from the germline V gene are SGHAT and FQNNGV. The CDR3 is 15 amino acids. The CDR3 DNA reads TGTGCCAGCAGCTCTTACAGGGGAAGGGGAAACACCATATATTTT. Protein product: CASSSYRGRGNTIYF.

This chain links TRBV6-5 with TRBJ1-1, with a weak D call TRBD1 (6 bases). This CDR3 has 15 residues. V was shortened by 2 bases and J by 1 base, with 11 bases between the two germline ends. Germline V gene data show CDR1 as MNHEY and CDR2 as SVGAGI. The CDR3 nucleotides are TGTGCCAGCAGTTACGTAGGCAGGGGGAACACTGAAGCTTTCTTT. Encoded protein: CASSYVGRGNTEAFF.